This record looks at one T cell receptor (beta chain) sequence and its context. Its antigen is unknown. The record originates from a study of CD8 T cells in ankylosing spondylitis. The germline V gene has CDR1 MNHEY and CDR2 SVGAGI. V was shortened by 2 bases and J by 0 bases, with 8 bases between the two germline ends. CDR3 size: 15 residues. It was by quantitative 5'-RACE with molecular barcodes that TCR beta libraries were made. TCRdb ran MiXCR on the 5' RACE reads and lists one entry per CDR3 protein. The sample consists of about 800,000 distinct CDR3 sequences, approximately 12% of them appearing once. Findings of the study overall: In synovial fluid and blood from reactive arthritis, some motif variants were previously reported. Within ankylosing spondylitis blood, a TCR beta motif made up of eight highly homologous variants appeared to be characteristic. As for the disease-linked clones, they showed a CD8+ phenotype and occurred at relatively low frequencies in peripheral blood. The study looked at matched synovial fluid samples from ankylosing spondylitis patients. Disease-linked clones were reported to be significantly enriched there.

The clonotype originates from a male donor with ankylosing spondylitis. Sequences were obtained from blood, either unsorted or a sorted T cell fraction (not recorded which). The chain couples TRBV6-5 to TRBJ2-1; D is tentatively TRBD1 or TRBD2 (5 bases each). CDR3 in amino acids: CASSYGTSSYNEQFF. CDR3 sequence (DNA): TGTGCCAGCAGTTACGGGACGAGCTCCTACAATGAGCAGTTCTTC.